Included here is one TCR beta chain sequence, with context. Deletions cut 6 bases from V and 9 bases from J, with 6 bases between. Germline V gene sequence: CDR1 LGHDT, CDR2 YNNKEL (reference sequence). CDR3 length equals 11 residues. Both iRepertoire HTBI primers and Arm-PCR of CDR3 regions were used to build the TCR beta libraries. Original data processing: Identified across the samples were approximately 60 TRBV segments and roughly 13 TRBJ segments. TCRdb used MiXCR to reprocess the multiplex PCR reads, holding one entry per CDR3 protein. None of the V and J calls come from the authors' own analysis; TCRdb made them. Among around 230,000 distinct CDR3 sequences, approximately 16% were seen once, and the ten largest hold more than 20%. This entry belongs to a study of regulatory T cells in long-lasting Graves disease. Noted time point: newly diagnosed GD, antithyroid drugs for less than 3 months. PBMC-derived RNA was used for the TCR library. The authors drew 9 to 10 milliliters of peripheral blood into EDTA tubes.

This clonotype was obtained from a female donor with Graves disease. Sequencing was performed on peripheral blood mononuclear cells (PBMCs), taken at new diagnosis, from a patient treated with antithyroid drugs. The chain employs TRBV3-1 and TRBJ1-6; D gene ambiguous. The CDR3 coding sequence is TGTGCCAGCAGGGGGTCTTCACCCCTCCACTTT. Protein: CASRGSSPLHF.